This record concerns one TCR beta chain sequence. What antigen it recognizes has not been identified. Within one base of it there is no much larger clone, and no base qualities were kept. For TCRbeta CDR3 sequencing, genomic DNA was extracted from sorted cells using the QIAGEN DNeasy Blood and Tissue Kit. High-throughput TCRbeta CDR3 sequencing was carried out commercially through immunoSEQ, with PCR amplification with bias correction and internal controls included. From the authors' description of their analysis: Unique productive TCRbeta sequences were defined by CDR3 nucleotide sequence when primers matched and otherwise by CDR3 amino acid sequence together with Vbeta and Jbeta genes. Sorting error was corrected by removing sequences shared between sorted populations at a frequency ratio of 2:1 or less, and the remaining shared sequences were assigned to the higher population. A sequence counted as donor-reactive if, in CFSE-low cells, the sequence had a frequency of at least 0.01% and was expanded at least 5-fold compared with unstimulated cells. Repertoire divergence was quantified by Jensen-Shannon divergence using the top 100 TCRbeta sequences ranked by frequency. For samples with multiple sequencing runs, sorting error was corrected separately for each run before the runs were pooled. The clones in this table, taken by TCRdb from immuneACCESS, are in-frame only. Not every clone is retained; where verified, under half of the shortfall comes from an unresolved V gene, and the cause of the rest is unknown. The V and J calls and clone size were taken over from that table, and D and trimming were inferred from the DNA. This sample has about 240,000 clones in its table, and 80% to 85% of those were observed once. Around 0.68% of the sample comes from the top ten.

The CDR3, cysteine through phenylalanine, is 14 amino acids long. Just the 42-base CDR3 DNA is kept, in frame starting at base 1. As encoded in the germline V gene, CDR1 is MNHEY while CDR2 is SVGAGI. Unmatched junction bases come to 9, with V trimmed by 5 bases and J by 5 bases. The record originates from a study of Tregs in tolerant kidney transplant recipients (dated by TCRdb to between 2018 and 2021). At the level of the whole study: The study used TCRbeta sequencing to identify donor-specific regulatory T cells before combined kidney and bone marrow transplantation, then tracked those cells after transplant. TCRbeta repertoire sequencing was used in a few healthy controls to compare several ways of expanding Tregs specific for an allogeneic donor.

The study at large found these results: Expanding Tregs with activated donor B cells appeared to identify the most biologically relevant and donor-specific TCRbeta repertoire. The study was limited by small patient numbers, and the findings need validation in larger populations and under other immunosuppression protocols. Although technical replication error seemed to be minimal, the question of biological reproducibility was not addressed directly.

Unstimulated Tregs (CD4+CD25+CD127-), CD4+ non-Tregs (CD4+CD25-), CD4 and CD8 cells were FACS-sorted from thawed PBMCs. Blood from healthy controls was obtained either from healthy volunteers or as purchased buffy coats. Healthy control blood was processed to PBMCs by Ficoll density gradient and cryopreserved, and patient PBMCs were collected before and after transplant. The sequencing sample was made of CD4+ T cells from blood. This clonotype was sampled from a human donor in good health. The rearranged segments are TRBV6-5 and TRBJ2-7; TRBD1 agrees with 7 junctional bases. CDR3 region: CASSGQALWDEQYF. Here is the DNA: TGTGCCAGCAGTGGACAGGCCCTATGGGACGAGCAGTACTTC.